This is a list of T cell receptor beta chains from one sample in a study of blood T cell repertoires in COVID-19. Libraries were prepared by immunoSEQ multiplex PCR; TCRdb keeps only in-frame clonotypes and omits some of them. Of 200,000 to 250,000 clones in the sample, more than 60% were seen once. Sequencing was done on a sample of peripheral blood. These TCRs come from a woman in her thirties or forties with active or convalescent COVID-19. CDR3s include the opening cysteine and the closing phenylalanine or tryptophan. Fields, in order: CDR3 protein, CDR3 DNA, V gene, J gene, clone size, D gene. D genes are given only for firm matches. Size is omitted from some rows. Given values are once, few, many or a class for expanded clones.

CDR3aa: CASSQGEDTIYF
CDR3nt: TGTGCCAGCAGCCAAGGGGAAGACACCATATATTTT
v_gene: TRBV6-5
j_gene: TRBJ1-3
abundance: many
d_gene: .

CDR3aa: CAFVEGHSHGYTF
CDR3nt: TGTGCCTTCGTCGAGGGTCATAGCCATGGCTACACCTTC
v_gene: TRBV30
j_gene: TRBJ1-2
abundance: .
d_gene: .

CDR3aa: CASSFDRARGYTF
CDR3nt: TGTGCCAGCAGCTTTGACAGGGCGAGGGGCTACACCTTC
v_gene: TRBV5-6
j_gene: TRBJ1-2
abundance: few
d_gene: TRBD1

CDR3aa: CASRPGGLRRETQYF
CDR3nt: TGTGCCAGCAGACCCGGGGGACTCCGGAGGGAGACCCAGTACTTC
v_gene: TRBV28
j_gene: TRBJ2-5
abundance: .
d_gene: .

CDR3aa: CATSRLAGFTDTQYF
CDR3nt: TGTGCCACCAGCAGACTAGCGGGGTTCACAGATACGCAGTATTTT
v_gene: TRBV15
j_gene: TRBJ2-3
abundance: many
d_gene: TRBD2

CDR3aa: CASSLRQGAGGANVLTF
CDR3nt: TGTGCCAGCAGCTTAAGACAGGGCGCGGGTGGGGCCAACGTCCTGACTTTC
v_gene: TRBV7-2
j_gene: TRBJ2-6
abundance: .
d_gene: TRBD1

CDR3aa: CASSLLGQENIQYF
CDR3nt: TGTGCCAGCAGTCTACTCGGACAGGAAAACATTCAGTACTTC
v_gene: TRBV6-2/TRBV6-3
j_gene: TRBJ2-4
abundance: .
d_gene: TRBD1

CDR3aa: CASSQAWQMNTEAFF
CDR3nt: TGCGCCAGCAGCCAAGCGTGGCAGATGAACACTGAAGCTTTCTTT
v_gene: TRBV4-1
j_gene: TRBJ1-1
abundance: .
d_gene: .

CDR3aa: CASSPGQGSADTQYF
CDR3nt: TGCGCCAGCAGCCCGGGACAGGGATCGGCAGATACGCAGTATTTT
v_gene: TRBV5-1
j_gene: TRBJ2-3
abundance: many
d_gene: TRBD1

CDR3aa: CAAGRAAASTDTQYF
CDR3nt: TGTGCCGCGGGCCGGGCGGCAGCTAGCACAGATACGCAGTATTTT
v_gene: TRBV2
j_gene: TRBJ2-3
abundance: .
d_gene: .

CDR3aa: CARSLKGAGGQPQHF
CDR3nt: TGTGCCAGAAGCTTGAAGGGGGCAGGGGGTCAGCCCCAGCATTTT
v_gene: TRBV5-3
j_gene: TRBJ1-5
abundance: .
d_gene: TRBD1

CDR3aa: CASSWTGFDQPQHF
CDR3nt: TGCGCCAGCAGCTGGACAGGGTTCGATCAGCCCCAGCATTTT
v_gene: TRBV5-1
j_gene: TRBJ1-5
abundance: .
d_gene: TRBD1

CDR3aa: CASRRIRGETGELFF
CDR3nt: TGTGCCAGTAGACGGATCAGGGGGGAGACCGGGGAGCTGTTTTTT
v_gene: TRBV19
j_gene: TRBJ2-2
abundance: .
d_gene: .

CDR3aa: CASSLLGEEDTEAFF
CDR3nt: TGTGCCAGCAGCTTATTAGGGGAGGAAGACACTGAAGCTTTCTTT
v_gene: TRBV7-7
j_gene: TRBJ1-1
abundance: few
d_gene: .

CDR3aa: CASSQGRSGYTF
CDR3nt: TGTGCCAGCTCACAGGGGAGGAGTGGCTACACCTTC
v_gene: TRBV18
j_gene: TRBJ1-2
abundance: few
d_gene: .

CDR3aa: CASSPLSGGFSTEAFF
CDR3nt: TGCGCCAGCAGCCCCCTCAGCGGGGGCTTTTCCACTGAAGCTTTCTTT
v_gene: TRBV5-1
j_gene: TRBJ1-1
abundance: .
d_gene: .

CDR3aa: CASSDMAGGSDTQYF
CDR3nt: TGTGCCAGCAGTGATATGGCGGGGGGATCAGATACGCAGTATTTT
v_gene: TRBV2
j_gene: TRBJ2-3
abundance: .
d_gene: TRBD2

CDR3aa: CASKIGLAGVTGELFF
CDR3nt: TGTGCCAGTAAGATCGGACTAGCGGGGGTCACCGGGGAGCTGTTTTTT
v_gene: TRBV6-6
j_gene: TRBJ2-2
abundance: .
d_gene: TRBD2

CDR3aa: CASTPTGGRNQPQHF
CDR3nt: TGTGCCAGCACCCCGACAGGGGGCCGCAATCAGCCCCAGCATTTT
v_gene: TRBV6-5
j_gene: TRBJ1-5
abundance: .
d_gene: TRBD1

CDR3aa: CASSFTFGGNYGYTF
CDR3nt: TGTGCCAGCAGCTTTACATTCGGAGGGAACTATGGCTACACCTTC
v_gene: TRBV7-2
j_gene: TRBJ1-2
abundance: .
d_gene: .

CDR3aa: CATSSRTGAFYNEQFF
CDR3nt: TGTGCCACCAGCTCCCGGACAGGGGCGTTCTACAATGAGCAGTTCTTC
v_gene: TRBV15
j_gene: TRBJ2-1
abundance: once
d_gene: TRBD1

CDR3aa: CASRLPERGGAKNIQYF
CDR3nt: TGTGCAAGTCGCTTACCAGAGCGGGGGGGAGCCAAAAACATTCAGTACTTC
v_gene: TRBV12-2
j_gene: TRBJ2-4
abundance: .
d_gene: .

CDR3aa: CASSLRAGGLTEQYF
CDR3nt: TGTGCCAGCAGCTTACGAGCGGGGGGGCTGACCGAGCAGTACTTC
v_gene: TRBV7-2
j_gene: TRBJ2-7
abundance: .
d_gene: TRBD2

CDR3aa: CASSPVFLAGWVEQFF
CDR3nt: TGTGCCAGCAGCCCAGTATTCCTAGCGGGGTGGGTGGAGCAGTTCTTC
v_gene: TRBV11-2
j_gene: TRBJ2-1
abundance: .
d_gene: TRBD2

CDR3aa: CASSLTRTGEAFF
CDR3nt: TGTGCCAGCAGCTTAACCCGGACGGGGGAAGCTTTCTTT
v_gene: TRBV7-3
j_gene: TRBJ1-1
abundance: .
d_gene: .

CDR3aa: CASSLSAGGDYGYTF
CDR3nt: TGTGCCAGCAGTTTATCGGCAGGGGGCGACTATGGCTACACCTTC
v_gene: TRBV27
j_gene: TRBJ1-2
abundance: .
d_gene: TRBD1

CDR3aa: CASSGGADTQYF
CDR3nt: TGTGCCAGCAGTGGGGGCGCAGATACGCAGTATTTT
v_gene: TRBV2
j_gene: TRBJ2-3
abundance: .
d_gene: .

CDR3aa: CASSDRGRVNTEAFF
CDR3nt: TGTGCCAGCAGTGACAGGGGGCGTGTGAACACTGAAGCTTTCTTT
v_gene: TRBV28
j_gene: TRBJ1-1
abundance: .
d_gene: TRBD1

CDR3aa: CAWSPKGGAYYGYTF
CDR3nt: TGTGCCTGGAGCCCAAAGGGGGGGGCCTACTATGGCTACACCTTC
v_gene: TRBV30
j_gene: TRBJ1-2
abundance: .
d_gene: .

CDR3aa: CASRVGQLYGYTF
CDR3nt: TGTGCCAGCAGGGTTGGACAGTTATATGGCTACACCTTC
v_gene: TRBV2
j_gene: TRBJ1-2
abundance: .
d_gene: .

CDR3aa: CASSSTGEQYF
CDR3nt: TGTGCCAGCAGCTCGACAGGCGAGCAGTACTTC
v_gene: TRBV12-3/TRBV12-4
j_gene: TRBJ2-7
abundance: .
d_gene: .

CDR3aa: CASSAASPGDQPQHF
CDR3nt: TGTGCCAGCAGTGCGGCCAGCCCAGGCGATCAGCCCCAGCATTTT
v_gene: TRBV6-4
j_gene: TRBJ1-5
abundance: .
d_gene: .

CDR3aa: CASSSSGASTDTQYF
CDR3nt: TGTGCCAGCAGTTCTAGCGGGGCTAGCACAGATACGCAGTATTTT
v_gene: TRBV3-1/TRBV3-2
j_gene: TRBJ2-3
abundance: .
d_gene: TRBD2

CDR3aa: CASSYSGENWQPQHF
CDR3nt: TGTGCCAGCAGTTACTCCGGAGAGAATTGGCAGCCCCAGCATTTT
v_gene: TRBV6-6
j_gene: TRBJ1-5
abundance: .
d_gene: .